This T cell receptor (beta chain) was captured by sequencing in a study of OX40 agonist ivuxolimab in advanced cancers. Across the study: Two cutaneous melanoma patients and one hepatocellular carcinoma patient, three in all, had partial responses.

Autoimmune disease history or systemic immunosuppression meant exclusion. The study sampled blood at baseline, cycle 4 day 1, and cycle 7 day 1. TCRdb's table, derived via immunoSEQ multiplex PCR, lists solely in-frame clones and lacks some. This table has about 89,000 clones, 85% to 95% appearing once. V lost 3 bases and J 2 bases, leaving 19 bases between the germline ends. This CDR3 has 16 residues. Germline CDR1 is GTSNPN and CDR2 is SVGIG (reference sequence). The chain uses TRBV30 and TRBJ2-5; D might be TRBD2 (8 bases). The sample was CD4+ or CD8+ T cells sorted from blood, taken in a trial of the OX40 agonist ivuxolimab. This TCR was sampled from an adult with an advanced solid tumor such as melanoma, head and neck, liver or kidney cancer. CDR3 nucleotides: TGTGCCTGGAGATCGTTCGGGAGGGGGCGGCAAGAGACCCAGTACTTC. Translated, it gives CAWRSFGRGRQETQYF.